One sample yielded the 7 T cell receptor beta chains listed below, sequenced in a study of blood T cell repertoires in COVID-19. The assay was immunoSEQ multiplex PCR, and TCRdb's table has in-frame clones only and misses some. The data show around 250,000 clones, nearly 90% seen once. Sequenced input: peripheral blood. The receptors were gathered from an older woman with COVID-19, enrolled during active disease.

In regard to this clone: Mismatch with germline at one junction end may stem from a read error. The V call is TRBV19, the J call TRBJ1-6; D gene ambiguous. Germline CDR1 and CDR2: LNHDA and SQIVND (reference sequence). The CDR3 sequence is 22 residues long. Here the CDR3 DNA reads TGTGCCAGTAGCATAGGAAGTGGAGGGTTCATTCCCTACCGCTCCTATAATTCACCCCTCCACTTT. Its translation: CASSIGSGGFIPYRSYNSPLHF.

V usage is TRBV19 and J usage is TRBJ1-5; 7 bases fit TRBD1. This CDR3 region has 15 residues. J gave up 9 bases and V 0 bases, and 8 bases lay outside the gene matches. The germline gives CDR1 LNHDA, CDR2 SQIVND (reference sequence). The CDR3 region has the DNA TGTGCCAGTAGTATAGATCGAGGGGGCCTCCTGCCCCAGCATTTT. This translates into CASSIDRGGLLPQHF.

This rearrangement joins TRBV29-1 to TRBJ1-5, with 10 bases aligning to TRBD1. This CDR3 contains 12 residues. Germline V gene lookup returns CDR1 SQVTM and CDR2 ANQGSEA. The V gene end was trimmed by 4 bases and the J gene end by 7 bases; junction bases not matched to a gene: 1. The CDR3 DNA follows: TGCAGCGTTGGGACAGGGGGGCAGCCCCAGCATTTT. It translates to CSVGTGGQPQHF. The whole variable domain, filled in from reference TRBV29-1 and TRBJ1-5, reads SAVISQKPSRDICQRGTSLTIQCQVDSQVTMMFWYRQQPGQSLTLIATANQGSEATYESGFVIDKFPISRPNLTFSTLTVSNMSPEDSSIYLCSVGTGGQPQHFGDGTRLSIL.

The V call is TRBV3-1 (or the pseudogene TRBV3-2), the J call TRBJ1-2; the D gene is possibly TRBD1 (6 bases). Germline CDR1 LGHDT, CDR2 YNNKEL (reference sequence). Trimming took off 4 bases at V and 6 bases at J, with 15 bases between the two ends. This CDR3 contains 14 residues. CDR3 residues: CASSLRTALNGYTF. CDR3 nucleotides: TGTGCCAGCAGCCTGAGGACAGCTTTAAATGGCTACACCTTC.

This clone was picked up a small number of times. The chain's CDR3 is CASSLYRGGAGSPLHF. The CDR3 DNA reads as TGTGCCAGCAGCTTATATAGGGGGGGCGCGGGTTCACCCCTCCACTTT. The genes are TRBV7-9 and TRBJ1-6; tentatively, D is TRBD1 (6 bases). This CDR3 comprises 16 residues. Germline CDR1 is SEHNR and CDR2 is FQNEAQ (reference sequence). V shed 2 bases and J shed 9 bases, with 17 bases lying between them.

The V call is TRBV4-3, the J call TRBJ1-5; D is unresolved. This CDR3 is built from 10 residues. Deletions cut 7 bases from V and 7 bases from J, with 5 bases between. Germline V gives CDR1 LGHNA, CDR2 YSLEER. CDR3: CASTLQPQHF. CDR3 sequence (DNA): TGCGCCAGCACTCTCCAGCCCCAGCATTTT.

DNA for the CDR3: TGTGCCAGCAGCTTACAATCCGGGGAGCACTACGAGCAGTACTTC. Its protein is CASSLQSGEHYEQYF. The gene calls are TRBV7-2 and TRBJ2-7, with D possibly being TRBD2 (5 bases). V shed 2 bases and J shed 3 bases, with 14 bases lying between them. The CDR3 is 15 residues long. Germline CDR1 reads SGHTA; CDR2 reads FQGNSA.